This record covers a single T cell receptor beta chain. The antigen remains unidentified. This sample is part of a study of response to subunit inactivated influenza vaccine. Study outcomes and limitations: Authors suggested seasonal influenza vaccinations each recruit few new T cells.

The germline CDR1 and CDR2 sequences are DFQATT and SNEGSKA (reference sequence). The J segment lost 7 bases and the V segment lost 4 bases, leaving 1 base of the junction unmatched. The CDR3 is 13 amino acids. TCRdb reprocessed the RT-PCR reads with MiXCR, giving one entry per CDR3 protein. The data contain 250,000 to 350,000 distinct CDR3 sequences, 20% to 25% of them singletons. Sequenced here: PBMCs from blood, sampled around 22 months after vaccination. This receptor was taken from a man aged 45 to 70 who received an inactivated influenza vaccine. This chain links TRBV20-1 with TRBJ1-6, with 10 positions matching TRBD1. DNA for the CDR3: TGCAGTGCTACGGGACAGGGGAATTCACCCCTCCACTTT. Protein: CSATGQGNSPLHF.